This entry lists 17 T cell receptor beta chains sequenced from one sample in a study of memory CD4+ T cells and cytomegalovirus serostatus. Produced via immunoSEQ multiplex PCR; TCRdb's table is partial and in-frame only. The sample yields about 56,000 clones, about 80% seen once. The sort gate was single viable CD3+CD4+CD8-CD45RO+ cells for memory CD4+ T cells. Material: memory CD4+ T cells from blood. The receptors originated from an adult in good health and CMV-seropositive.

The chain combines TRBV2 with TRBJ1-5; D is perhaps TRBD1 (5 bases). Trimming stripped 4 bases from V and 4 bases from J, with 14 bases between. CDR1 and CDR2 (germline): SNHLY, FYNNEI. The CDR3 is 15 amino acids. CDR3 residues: CASSGFGGGNQPQHF. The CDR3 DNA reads TGTGCCAGCAGTGGATTCGGGGGAGGAAATCAGCCCCAGCATTTT.

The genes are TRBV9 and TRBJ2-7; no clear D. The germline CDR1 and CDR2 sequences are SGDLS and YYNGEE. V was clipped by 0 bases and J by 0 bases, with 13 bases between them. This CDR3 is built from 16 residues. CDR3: CASSVVGRMASYEQYV. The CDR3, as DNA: TGTGCCAGCAGCGTAGTAGGCAGGATGGCCTCCTACGAGCAGTACGTC.

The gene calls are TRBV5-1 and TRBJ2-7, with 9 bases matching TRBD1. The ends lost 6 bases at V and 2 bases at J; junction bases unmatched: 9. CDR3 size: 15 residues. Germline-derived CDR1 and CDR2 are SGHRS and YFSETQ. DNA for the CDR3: TGCGCCAGCAAAAATACAGGGGGCCTTACCTACGAGCAGTACTTC. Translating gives CASKNTGGLTYEQYF.

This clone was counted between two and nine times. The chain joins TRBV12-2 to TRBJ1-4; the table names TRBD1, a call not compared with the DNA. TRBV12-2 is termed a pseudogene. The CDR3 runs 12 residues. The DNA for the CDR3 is TGTGCAAGTCGCAAGACAGGGCGAAAACTGTTTTTT. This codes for CASRKTGRKLFF.

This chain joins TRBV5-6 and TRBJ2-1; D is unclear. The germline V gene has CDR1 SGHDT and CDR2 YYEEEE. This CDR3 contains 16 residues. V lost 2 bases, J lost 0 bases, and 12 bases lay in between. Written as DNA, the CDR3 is TGTGCCAGCAGCTTTACCCGGTCCAGCTCCTACAATGAGCAGTTCTTC. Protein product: CASSFTRSSSYNEQFF.

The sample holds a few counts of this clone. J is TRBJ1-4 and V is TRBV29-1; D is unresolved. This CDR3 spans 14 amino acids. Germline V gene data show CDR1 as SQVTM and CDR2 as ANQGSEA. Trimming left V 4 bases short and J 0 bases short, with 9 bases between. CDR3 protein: CSVVGSSTNEKLFF. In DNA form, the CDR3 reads TGCAGCGTTGTGGGGTCGTCAACTAATGAAAAACTGTTTTTT.

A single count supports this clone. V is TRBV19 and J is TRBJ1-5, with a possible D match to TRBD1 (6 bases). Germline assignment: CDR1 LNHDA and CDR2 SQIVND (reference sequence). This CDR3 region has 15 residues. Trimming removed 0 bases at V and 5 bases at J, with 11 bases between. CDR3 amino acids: CASSIEGAVYQPQHF. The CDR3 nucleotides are TGTGCCAGTAGTATAGAGGGGGCGGTCTATCAGCCCCAGCATTTT.

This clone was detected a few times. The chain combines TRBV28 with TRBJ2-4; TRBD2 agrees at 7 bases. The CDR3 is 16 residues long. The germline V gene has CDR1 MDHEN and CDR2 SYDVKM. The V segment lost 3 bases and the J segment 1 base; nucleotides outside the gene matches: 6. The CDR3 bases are TGTGCCAGCAGTTTCCCCGGGACTACGGCCAAAAACATTCAGTACTTC. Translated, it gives CASSFPGTTAKNIQYF.

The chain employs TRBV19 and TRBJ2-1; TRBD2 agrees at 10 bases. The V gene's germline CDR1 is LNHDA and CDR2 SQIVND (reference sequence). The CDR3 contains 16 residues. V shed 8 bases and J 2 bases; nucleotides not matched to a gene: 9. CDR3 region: CASGLAGERTYNEQFF. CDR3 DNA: TGTGCCAGTGGGCTAGCGGGAGAAAGGACCTACAATGAGCAGTTCTTC. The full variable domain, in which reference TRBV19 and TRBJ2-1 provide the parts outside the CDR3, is DGGITQSPKYLFRKEGQNVTLSCEQNLNHDAMYWYRQDPGQGLRLIYYSQIVNDFQKGDIAEGYSVSREKKESFPLTVTSAQKNPTAFYLCASGLAGERTYNEQFFGPGTRLTVL.

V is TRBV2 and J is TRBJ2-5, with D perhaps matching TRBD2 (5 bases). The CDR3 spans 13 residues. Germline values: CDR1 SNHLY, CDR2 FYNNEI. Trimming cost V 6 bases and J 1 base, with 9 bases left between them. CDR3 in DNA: TGTGCCAGCAGCCGGGATCGCCAAGAGACCCAGTACTTC. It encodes CASSRDRQETQYF. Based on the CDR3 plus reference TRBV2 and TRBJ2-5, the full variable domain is EPEVTQTPSHQVTQMGQEVILRCVPISNHLYFYWYRQILGQKVEFLVSFYNNEISEKSEIFDDQFSVERPDGSNFTLKIRSTKLEDSAMYFCASSRDRQETQYFGPGTRLLVL.

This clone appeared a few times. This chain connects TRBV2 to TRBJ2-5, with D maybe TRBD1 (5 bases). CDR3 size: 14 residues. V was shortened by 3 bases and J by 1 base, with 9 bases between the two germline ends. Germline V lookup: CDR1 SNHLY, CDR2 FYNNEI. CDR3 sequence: CASSEDTRQETQYF. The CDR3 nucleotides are TGTGCCAGCAGTGAGGACACCCGCCAAGAGACCCAGTACTTC.

The CDR3 coding sequence is TGCAGCGTTGCTTCTTTGGGGAATGAGCAGTTCTTC. It yields the protein CSVASLGNEQFF. The chain links TRBV29-1 to TRBJ2-1; D is ambiguous. Trimming removed 4 bases at V and 7 bases at J, with 11 bases between. Germline V CDR1 and CDR2: SQVTM, ANQGSEA. The CDR3 consists of 12 residues.

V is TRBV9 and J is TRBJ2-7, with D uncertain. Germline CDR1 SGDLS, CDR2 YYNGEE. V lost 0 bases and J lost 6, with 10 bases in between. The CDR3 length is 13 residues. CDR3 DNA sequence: TGTGCCAGCAGCGTAGAGCTGTGGGCCGAGCAGTACTTC. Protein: CASSVELWAEQYF.

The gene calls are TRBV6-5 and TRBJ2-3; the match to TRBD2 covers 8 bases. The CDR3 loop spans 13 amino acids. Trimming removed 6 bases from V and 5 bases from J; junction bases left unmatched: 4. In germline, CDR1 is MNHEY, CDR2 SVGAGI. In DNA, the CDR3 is TGTGCCAGCAGAGCGGGAGAGTTAGATACGCAGTATTTT. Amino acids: CASRAGELDTQYF.

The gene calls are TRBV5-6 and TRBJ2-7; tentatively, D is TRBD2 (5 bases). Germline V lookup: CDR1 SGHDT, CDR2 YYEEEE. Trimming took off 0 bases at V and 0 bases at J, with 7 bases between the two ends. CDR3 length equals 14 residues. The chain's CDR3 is CASSLAGSSYEQYF. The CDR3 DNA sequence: TGTGCCAGCAGCTTGGCGGGGAGCTCCTACGAGCAGTACTTC. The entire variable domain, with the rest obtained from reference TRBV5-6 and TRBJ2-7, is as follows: DAGVTQSPTHLIKTRGQQVTLRCSPKSGHDTVSWYQQALGQGPQFIFQYYEEEERQRGNFPDRFSGHQFPNYSSELNVNALLLGDSALYLCASSLAGSSYEQYFGPGTRLTVT.

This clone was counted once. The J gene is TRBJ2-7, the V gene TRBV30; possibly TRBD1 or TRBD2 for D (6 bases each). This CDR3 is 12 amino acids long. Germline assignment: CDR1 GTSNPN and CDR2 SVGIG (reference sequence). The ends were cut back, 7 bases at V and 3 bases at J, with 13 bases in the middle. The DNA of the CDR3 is TGTGCCTACGGAGGGGGGAACTACGAGCAGTACTTC. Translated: CAYGGGNYEQYF.

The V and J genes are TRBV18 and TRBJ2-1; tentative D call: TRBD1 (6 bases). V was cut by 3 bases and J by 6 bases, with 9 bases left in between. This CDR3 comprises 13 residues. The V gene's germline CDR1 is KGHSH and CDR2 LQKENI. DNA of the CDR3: TGTGCCAGCTCACCGGGGGCAGGCAATGAGCAGTTCTTC. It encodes CASSPGAGNEQFF.